This T cell receptor (beta chain) was sequenced in a study of cytomegalovirus exposure and HLA in healthy donors. Both 60 Vbeta primers and 13 Jbeta primers went into the PCR. Assay: immunoSEQ multiplex PCR; the TCRdb copy retains only in-frame clones and omits some. The sample has approximately 170,000 clones, 70% to 90% seen once. This clone showed up just a few times. There are 15 residues in the CDR3. Trimming removed 4 bases at V and 4 bases at J, with 14 bases between. The germline gives CDR1 MNHNS, CDR2 SASEGT. The sequenced sample was PBMCs. The rearrangement uses TRBV6-1 and TRBJ1-5, with unresolved D. This TCR came from a man aged 25-45 years in good health and CMV-seropositive. CDR3 residues: CASSAATSGNQPQHF. The DNA for the CDR3 is TGTGCCAGCAGTGCTGCAACGAGCGGGAATCAGCCCCAGCATTTT.